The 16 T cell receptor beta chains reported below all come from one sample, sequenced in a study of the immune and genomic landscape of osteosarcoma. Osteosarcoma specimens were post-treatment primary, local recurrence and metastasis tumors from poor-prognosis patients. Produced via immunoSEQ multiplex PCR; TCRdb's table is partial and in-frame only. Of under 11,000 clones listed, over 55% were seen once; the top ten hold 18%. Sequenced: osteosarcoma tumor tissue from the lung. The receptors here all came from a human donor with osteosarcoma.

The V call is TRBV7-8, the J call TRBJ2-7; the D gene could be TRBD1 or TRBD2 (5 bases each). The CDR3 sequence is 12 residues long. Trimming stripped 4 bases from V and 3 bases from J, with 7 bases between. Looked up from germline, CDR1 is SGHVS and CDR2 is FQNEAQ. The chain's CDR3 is CASSWGNYEQYF. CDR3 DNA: TGTGCCAGCAGCTGGGGGAACTACGAGCAGTACTTC.

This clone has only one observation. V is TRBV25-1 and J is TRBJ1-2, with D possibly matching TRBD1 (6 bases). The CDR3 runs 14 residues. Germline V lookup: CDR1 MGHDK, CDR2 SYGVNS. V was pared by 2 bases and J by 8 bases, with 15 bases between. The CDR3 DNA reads TGTGCCAGCAGTGAAGGGGGTGGGGGCGCGGGCTACACCTTC. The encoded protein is CASSEGGGGAGYTF.

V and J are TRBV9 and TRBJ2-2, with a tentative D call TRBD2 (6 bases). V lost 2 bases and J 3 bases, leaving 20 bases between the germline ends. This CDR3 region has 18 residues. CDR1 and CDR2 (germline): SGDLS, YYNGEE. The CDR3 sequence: CASSVAPVGGKDTGELFF. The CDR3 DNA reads TGTGCCAGCAGCGTTGCCCCTGTTGGCGGGAAAGACACCGGGGAGCTGTTTTTT.

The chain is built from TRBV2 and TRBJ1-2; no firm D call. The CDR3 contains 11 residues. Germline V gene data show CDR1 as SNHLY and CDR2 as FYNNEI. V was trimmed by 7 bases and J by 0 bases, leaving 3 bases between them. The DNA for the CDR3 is TGTGCCAGCATAGCTAACTATGGCTACACCTTC. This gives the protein CASIANYGYTF.

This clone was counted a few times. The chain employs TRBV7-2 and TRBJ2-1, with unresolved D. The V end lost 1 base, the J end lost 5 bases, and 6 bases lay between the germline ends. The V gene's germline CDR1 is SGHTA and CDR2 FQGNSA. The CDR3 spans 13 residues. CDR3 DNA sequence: TGTGCCAGCAGCTTAGACCTAAACAATGAGCAGTTCTTC. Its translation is CASSLDLNNEQFF.

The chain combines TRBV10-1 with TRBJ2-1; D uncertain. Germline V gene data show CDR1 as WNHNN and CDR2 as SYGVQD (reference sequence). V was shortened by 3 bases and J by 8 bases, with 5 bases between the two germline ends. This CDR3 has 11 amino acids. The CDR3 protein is CASSDGDEQFF. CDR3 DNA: TGCGCCAGCAGTGATGGGGATGAGCAGTTCTTC.

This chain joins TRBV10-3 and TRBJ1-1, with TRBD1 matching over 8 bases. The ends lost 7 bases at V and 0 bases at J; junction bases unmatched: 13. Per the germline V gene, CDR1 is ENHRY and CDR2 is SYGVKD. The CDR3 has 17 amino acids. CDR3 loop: CAINLRQGTALNTEAFF. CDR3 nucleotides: TGTGCCATCAATCTCAGACAGGGGACGGCTCTGAACACTGAAGCTTTCTTT.

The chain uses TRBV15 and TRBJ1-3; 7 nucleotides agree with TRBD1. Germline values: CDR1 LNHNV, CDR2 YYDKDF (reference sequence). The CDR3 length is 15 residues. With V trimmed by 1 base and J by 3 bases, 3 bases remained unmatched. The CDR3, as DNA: TGTGCCACCAGCAGAGGCAGGGGGGTTGGAAACACCATATATTTT. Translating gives CATSRGRGVGNTIYF.

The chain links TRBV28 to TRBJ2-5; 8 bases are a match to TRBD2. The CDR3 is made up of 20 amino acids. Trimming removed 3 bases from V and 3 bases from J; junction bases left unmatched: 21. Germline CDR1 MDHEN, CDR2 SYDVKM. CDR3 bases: TGTGCCAGCAGTTTGACTGCGAGTGACCTAGCGGGCTTACTTAAAGAGACCCAGTACTTC. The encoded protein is CASSLTASDLAGLLKETQYF.

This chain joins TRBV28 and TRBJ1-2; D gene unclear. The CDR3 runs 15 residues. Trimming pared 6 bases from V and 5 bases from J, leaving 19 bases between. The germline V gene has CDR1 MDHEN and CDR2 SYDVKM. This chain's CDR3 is CASSPFLGLWYGYTF. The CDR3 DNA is TGTGCCAGCAGCCCTTTCTTAGGGTTGTGGTATGGCTACACCTTC.

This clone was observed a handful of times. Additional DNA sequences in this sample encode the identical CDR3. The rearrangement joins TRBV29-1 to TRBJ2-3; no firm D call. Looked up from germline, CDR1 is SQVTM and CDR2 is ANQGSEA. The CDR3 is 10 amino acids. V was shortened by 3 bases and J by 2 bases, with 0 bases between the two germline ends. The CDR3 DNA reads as TGCAGCGTTGACACAGATACGCAGTATTTT. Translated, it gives CSVDTDTQYF.

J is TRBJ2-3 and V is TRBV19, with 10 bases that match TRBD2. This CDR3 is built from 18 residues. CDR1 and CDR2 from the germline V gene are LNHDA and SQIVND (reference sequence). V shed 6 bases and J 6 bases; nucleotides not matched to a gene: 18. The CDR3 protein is CASRGLAASFDGYDTQYF. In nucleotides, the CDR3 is TGTGCCAGTAGAGGACTAGCGGCTTCTTTTGACGGCTATGATACGCAGTATTTT.

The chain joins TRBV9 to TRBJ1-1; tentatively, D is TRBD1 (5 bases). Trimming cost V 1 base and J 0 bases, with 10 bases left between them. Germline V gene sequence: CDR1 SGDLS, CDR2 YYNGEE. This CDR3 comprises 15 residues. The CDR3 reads CASSVLDSLNTEAFF. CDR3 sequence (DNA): TGTGCCAGCAGCGTACTCGACAGTCTGAACACTGAAGCTTTCTTT. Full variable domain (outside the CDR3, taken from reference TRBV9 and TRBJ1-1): DSGVTQTPKHLITATGQRVTLRCSPRSGDLSVYWYQQSLDQGLQFLIQYYNGEERAKGNILERFSAQQFPDLHSELNLSSLELGDSALYFCASSVLDSLNTEAFFGQGTRLTVV.

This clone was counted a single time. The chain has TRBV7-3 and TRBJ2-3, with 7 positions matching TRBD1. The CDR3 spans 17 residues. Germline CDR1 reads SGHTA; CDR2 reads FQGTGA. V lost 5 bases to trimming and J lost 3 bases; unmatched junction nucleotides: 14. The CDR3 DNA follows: TGTGCCAGCAGCCGAAGTACAGGGGACGGGGCAACAGATACGCAGTATTTT. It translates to CASSRSTGDGATDTQYF.

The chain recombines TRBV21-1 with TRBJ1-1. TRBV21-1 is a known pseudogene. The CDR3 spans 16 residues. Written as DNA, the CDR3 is TGTGCCAGCAGCCTCCTGGGTCCAGGACGTAACACTGAAGCTTTCTTT. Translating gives CASSLLGPGRNTEAFF.

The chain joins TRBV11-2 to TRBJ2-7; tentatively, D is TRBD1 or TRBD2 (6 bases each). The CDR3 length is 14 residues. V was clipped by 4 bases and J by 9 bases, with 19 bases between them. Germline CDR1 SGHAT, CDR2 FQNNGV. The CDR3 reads CASSYRAAGNWQYF. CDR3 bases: TGTGCCAGCAGCTACAGGGCTGCGGGGAATTGGCAGTACTTC.